This is a list of T cell receptor beta chains from one sample in a study of T cells expressing NK-cell markers. Reanalyzing the 5' RACE reads, TCRdb keeps one entry per CDR3 protein, without DNA. Its table records 3,000 to 4,000 distinct CDR3 sequences. Sequencing used blood T cells: a sorted CD56 or NKG2C T cell subset, CD4+ or CD8+ T cells, or bulk PBMC T cells (not recorded which). The receptors come from a man aged 18-70 years in good health. Both conserved end residues are part of each CDR3.

>TRBV2|TRBJ1-1|13
CASSEVGNTEAFF
>TRBV27|TRBJ2-3|13
CASNRAGTDTQYF
>TRBV28|TRBJ2-1|14
CASSLSQLGHEQFF
>TRBV20-1|TRBJ2-1|13
CSARVPDYNEQFF
>TRBV19|TRBJ2-5|13
CASSIDDGETQYF
>TRBV27|TRBJ1-2|13
CASSPQLIHGYTF
>TRBV7-8|TRBJ1-5|13
CASSLDRGDPQHF
>TRBV7-9|TRBJ1-5|13
CASSLGSDQPQHF
>TRBV12-3/TRBV12-4|TRBJ1-6|15
CASSWNPRRGSPLHF
>TRBV4-2|TRBJ2-2|17
CASSQTPRTSGIEELFF
>TRBV20-1|TRBJ1-2|12
CSARVGSYGYTF
>TRBV5-1|TRBJ1-2|13
CATGTGVDYGYTF
>TRBV10-3|TRBJ1-1|14
CAISSQGKGTEAFF
>TRBV20-1|TRBJ2-7|14
CSARGGVGSYEQYF
>TRBV5-1|TRBJ1-1|16
CASSSLPRQGNTEAFF
>TRBV5-6|TRBJ1-1|13
CASSPTMNTEAFF